This TCR beta chain was observed in a study of shared clonotypes between healthy human individuals. Study-level information: Every donor yielded three CD4 naive, three CD4 memory, two CD8 naive and one CD8 memory plate.

Comments on this clone: Its antigen is undetermined.

Study results and caveats: Naive subsets usually exceeded memory subsets in estimated richness. Non-shared clonotypes were found to have lower generation probabilities than the clonotypes that were shared by all four of the sorted-subset donors.

Measured with immunoSEQ multiplex PCR; TCRdb has only the in-frame clones, and not every one. This table has 800,000 to 1,200,000 clones, around 78% appearing once. Germline V gives CDR1 PRHDT, CDR2 FYEKMQ (reference sequence). The CDR3 extends over 13 amino acids. Between the trimmed V and J ends, which lost 5 bases and 9 bases, there was a span of 11 bases. What was sequenced was memory CD4+ T cells from PBMCs. Subset reported: CD45RA-negative fraction. V gene TRBV13 combines with J gene TRBJ1-6; the D is unclear. The clonotype was recovered from a young man in good health. Some clones in this sample may be carry-over from other donors' samples. The CDR3 DNA reads as TGTGCCAGCAGCCTTGACCGTGGTTCACCCCTCCACTTT. Translation: CASSLDRGSPLHF. Full variable domain (outside the CDR3, taken from reference TRBV13 and TRBJ1-6): AAGVIQSPRHLIKEKRETATLKCYPIPRHDTVYWYQQGPGQDPQFLISFYEKMQSDKGSIPDRFSAQQFSDYHSELNMSSLELGDSALYFCASSLDRGSPLHFGNGTRLTVT.